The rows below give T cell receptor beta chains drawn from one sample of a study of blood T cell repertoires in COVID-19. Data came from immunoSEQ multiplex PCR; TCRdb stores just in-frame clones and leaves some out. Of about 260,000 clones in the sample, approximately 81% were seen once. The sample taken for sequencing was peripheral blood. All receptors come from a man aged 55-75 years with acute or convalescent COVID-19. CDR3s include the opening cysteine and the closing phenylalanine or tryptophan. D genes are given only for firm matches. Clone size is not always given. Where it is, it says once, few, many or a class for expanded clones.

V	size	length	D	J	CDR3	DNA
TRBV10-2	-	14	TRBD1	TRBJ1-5	CASSPGQGYQPQHF	TGCGCCAGCAGTCCGGGACAGGGTTATCAGCCCCAGCATTTT
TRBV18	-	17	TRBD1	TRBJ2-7	CASSPSPGQFFSYEQYF	TGTGCCAGCTCACCATCTCCGGGACAGTTCTTCTCCTACGAGCAGTACTTC
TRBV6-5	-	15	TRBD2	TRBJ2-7	CASSLLAGGRNEQYF	TGTGCCAGCAGCCTCTTAGCGGGAGGCAGGAACGAGCAGTACTTC
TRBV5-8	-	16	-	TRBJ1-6	CASSLVRGSGSSPLHF	TGTGCCAGCAGCTTGGTCAGGGGTTCCGGTAGTTCACCCCTCCACTTT
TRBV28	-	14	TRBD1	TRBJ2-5	CASSDRGRQETQYF	TGTGCCAGCAGTGACAGGGGGCGTCAAGAGACCCAGTACTTC
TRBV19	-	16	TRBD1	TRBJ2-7	CASSPRRGRFIHEQYF	TGTGCCAGTAGCCCTCGCAGGGGGCGGTTCATCCACGAGCAGTACTTC
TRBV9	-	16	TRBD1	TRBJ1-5	CASSVDARGGIDPQHF	TGTGCCAGCAGCGTAGATGCGAGAGGGGGCATCGATCCCCAGCATTTT
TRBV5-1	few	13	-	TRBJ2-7	CASSPGDPYEQYF	TGCGCCAGCAGCCCGGGGGATCCATACGAGCAGTACTTC
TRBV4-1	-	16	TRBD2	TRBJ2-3	CASSQGTGGGANTQYF	TGCGCCAGCAGCCAAGGTACTGGCGGGGGGGCAAATACGCAGTATTTT
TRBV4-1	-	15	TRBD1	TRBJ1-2	CASSQDRTGDRGYTF	TGCGCCAGCAGCCAAGATCGGACAGGGGATAGAGGCTACACCTTC
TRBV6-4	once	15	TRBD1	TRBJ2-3	CASSPTGDGTDTQYF	TGTGCCAGCAGTCCAACAGGGGATGGCACAGATACGCAGTATTTT
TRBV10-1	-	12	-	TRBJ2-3	CASSSAPDTQYF	TGCGCCAGCAGCAGCGCCCCAGATACGCAGTATTTT
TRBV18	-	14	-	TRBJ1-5	CASSPRGGNQPQHF	TGTGCCAGCTCACCAAGGGGCGGTAATCAGCCCCAGCATTTT
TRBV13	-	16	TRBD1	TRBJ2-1	CASSRLGGVTSSEQFF	TGTGCCAGCAGCCGCTTAGGGGGCGTTACATCTAGTGAGCAGTTCTTC
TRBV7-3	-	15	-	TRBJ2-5	CASSPFGGGQETQYF	TGTGCCAGCAGCCCCTTCGGCGGGGGCCAGGAGACCCAGTACTTC
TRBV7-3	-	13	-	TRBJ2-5	CASSRRGTETQYF	TGTGCCAGCAGCCGCCGGGGGACAGAGACCCAGTACTTC
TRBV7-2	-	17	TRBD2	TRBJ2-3	CASNPGWGRGSTDTQYF	TGTGCCAGCAACCCCGGGTGGGGGAGGGGTAGCACAGATACGCAGTATTTT
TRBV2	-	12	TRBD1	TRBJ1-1	CASRTGFTEAFF	TGTGCCAGCAGGACAGGGTTCACTGAAGCTTTCTTT
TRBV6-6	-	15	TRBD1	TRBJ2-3	CASRPGQGSSDTQYF	TGTGCCAGCAGACCGGGACAGGGGTCATCGGATACGCAGTATTTT
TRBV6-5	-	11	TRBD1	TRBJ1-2	CASSQGVGYTF	TGTGCCAGCAGCCAGGGGGTGGGCTACACCTTC
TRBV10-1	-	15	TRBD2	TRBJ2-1	CASSLTSGGADEQFF	TGCGCCAGCAGCCTGACTAGCGGGGGGGCGGATGAGCAGTTCTTC
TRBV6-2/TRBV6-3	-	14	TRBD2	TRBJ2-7	CASSYLAGGREQYF	TGTGCCAGCAGTTACCTAGCGGGAGGTCGCGAGCAGTACTTC
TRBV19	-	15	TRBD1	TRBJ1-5	CASSAGTGGRQPQHF	TGTGCCAGTAGTGCCGGTACAGGGGGTCGACAGCCCCAGCATTTT
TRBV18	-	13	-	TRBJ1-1	CASSSGTSTEAFF	TGTGCCAGCTCCTCCGGGACAAGCACTGAAGCTTTCTTT
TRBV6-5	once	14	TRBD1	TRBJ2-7	CASSSRTGANEQYF	TGTGCCAGCAGTTCCCGGACAGGGGCCAACGAGCAGTACTTC
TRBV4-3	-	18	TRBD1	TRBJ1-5	CASSRDLKGRGRGQPQHF	TGCGCCAGCAGCCGAGATTTAAAAGGTAGGGGGCGAGGGCAGCCCCAGCATTTT
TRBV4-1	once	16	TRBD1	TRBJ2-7	CASSLVWQGASYEQYF	TGCGCCAGCAGCCTAGTGTGGCAGGGGGCCTCCTACGAGCAGTACTTC
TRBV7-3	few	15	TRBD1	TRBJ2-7	CASSPRDRVLGEQYF	TGTGCCAGCAGCCCCCGGGACAGAGTGTTGGGCGAGCAGTACTTC
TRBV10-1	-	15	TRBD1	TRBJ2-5	CASSDLPGGLETQYF	TGCGCCAGCAGTGACCTACCAGGGGGCCTAGAGACCCAGTACTTC
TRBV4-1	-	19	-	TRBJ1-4	CASSQGDSAYRFTNEKLFF	TGCGCCAGCAGCCAAGGAGACAGCGCTTACCGATTTACCAATGAAAAACTGTTTTTT
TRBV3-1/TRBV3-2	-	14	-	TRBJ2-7	CASSQEGLNYEQYF	TGTGCCAGCAGCCAAGAGGGACTCAACTACGAGCAGTACTTC
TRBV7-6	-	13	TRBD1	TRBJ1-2	CASSRDRGVGYTF	TGTGCCAGCAGCCGGGACAGGGGGGTAGGCTACACCTTC
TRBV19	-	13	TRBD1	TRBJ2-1	CASSATTGVPVLF	TGTGCCAGTAGTGCCACCACAGGGGTCCCCGTGCTCTTC
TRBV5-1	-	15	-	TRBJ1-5	CASSLEGTINQPQHF	TGCGCCAGCAGCTTGGAGGGGACAATTAATCAGCCCCAGCATTTT
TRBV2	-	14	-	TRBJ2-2	CASSGQTNTGELFF	TGTGCCAGCAGTGGACAGACGAACACCGGGGAGCTGTTTTTT
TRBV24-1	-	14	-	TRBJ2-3	CATSDSVVADTQYF	TGTGCCACCAGTGATTCGGTTGTGGCAGATACGCAGTATTTT
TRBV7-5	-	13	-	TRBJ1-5	CARSLGVNQPQHF	TGTGCCAGAAGTCTCGGGGTCAATCAGCCCCAGCATTTT
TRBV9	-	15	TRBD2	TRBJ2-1	CASTPGLADYNEQFF	TGTGCCAGCACCCCGGGACTAGCGGATTACAATGAGCAGTTCTTC
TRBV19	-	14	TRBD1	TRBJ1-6	CASSIQDRDSPLHF	TGTGCCAGTAGTATACAGGACAGGGACTCACCCCTCCACTTT
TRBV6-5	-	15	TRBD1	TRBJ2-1	CASRRGQGPYNEQFF	TGTGCCAGCAGACGGGGACAGGGACCCTACAATGAGCAGTTCTTC
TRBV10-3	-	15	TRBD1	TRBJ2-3	CAISGTGVGTDTQYF	TGTGCCATCAGTGGGACAGGGGTTGGCACAGATACGCAGTATTTT
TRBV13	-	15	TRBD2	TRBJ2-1	CASSPSTSGDNEQFF	TGTGCCAGCAGCCCATCGACTAGCGGGGACAATGAGCAGTTCTTC
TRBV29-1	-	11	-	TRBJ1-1	CSAGISTEAFF	TGCAGCGCGGGGATCAGCACTGAAGCTTTCTTT
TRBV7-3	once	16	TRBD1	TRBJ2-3	CASSPRQGASTDTQYF	TGTGCCAGCAGCCCGAGACAGGGGGCTAGCACAGATACGCAGTATTTT